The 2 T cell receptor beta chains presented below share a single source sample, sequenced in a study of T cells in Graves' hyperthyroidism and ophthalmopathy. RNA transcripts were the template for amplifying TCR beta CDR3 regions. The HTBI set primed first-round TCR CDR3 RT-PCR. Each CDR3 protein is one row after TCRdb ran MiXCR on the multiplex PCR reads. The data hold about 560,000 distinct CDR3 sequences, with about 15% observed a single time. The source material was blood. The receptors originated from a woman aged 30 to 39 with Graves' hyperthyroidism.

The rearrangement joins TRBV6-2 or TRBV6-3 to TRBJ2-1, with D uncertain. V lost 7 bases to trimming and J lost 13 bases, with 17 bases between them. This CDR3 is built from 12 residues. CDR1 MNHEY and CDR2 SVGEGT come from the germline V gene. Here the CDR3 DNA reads TGTGCCAGCACAACCGCAGACTCCGTACAGTTCTTC. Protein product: CASTTADSVQFF.

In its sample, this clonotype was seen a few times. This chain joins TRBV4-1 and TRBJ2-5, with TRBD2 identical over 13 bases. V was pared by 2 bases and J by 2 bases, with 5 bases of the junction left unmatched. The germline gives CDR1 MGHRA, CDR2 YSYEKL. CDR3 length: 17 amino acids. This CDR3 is CASSQTPTSGRQETQYF. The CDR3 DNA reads TGCGCCAGCAGCCAAACTCCGACTAGCGGGAGGCAAGAGACCCAGTACTTC.